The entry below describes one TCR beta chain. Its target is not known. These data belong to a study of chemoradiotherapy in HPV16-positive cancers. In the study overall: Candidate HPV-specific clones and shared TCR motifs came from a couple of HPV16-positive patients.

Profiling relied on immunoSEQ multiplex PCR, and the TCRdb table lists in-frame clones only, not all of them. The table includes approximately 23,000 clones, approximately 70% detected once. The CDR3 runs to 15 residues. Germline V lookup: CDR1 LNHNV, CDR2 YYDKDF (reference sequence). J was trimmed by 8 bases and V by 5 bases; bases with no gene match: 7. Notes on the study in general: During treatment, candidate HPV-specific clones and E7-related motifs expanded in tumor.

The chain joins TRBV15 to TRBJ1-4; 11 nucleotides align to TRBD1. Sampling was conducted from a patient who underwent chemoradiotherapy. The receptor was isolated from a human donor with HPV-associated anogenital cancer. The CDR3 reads CATSSRTGGSEKLFF. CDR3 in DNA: TGTGCCACCAGCTCTCGGACAGGGGGCAGCGAAAAACTGTTTTTT.